These 26 T cell receptor beta chains originate from one sample sequenced in a study of blood T cell repertoires in COVID-19. The assay was immunoSEQ multiplex PCR, and TCRdb's table has in-frame clones only and misses some. In the table there are around 250,000 clones, over 70% of which are singletons. Sequencing used peripheral blood. Source of these receptors: an elderly man with acute or convalescent COVID-19.

The rearrangement joins TRBV6-6 to TRBJ1-2; no firm D call. Per germline, CDR1 MNHNY and CDR2 SVGAGI (reference sequence). Trimming pared 0 bases from V and 3 bases from J, leaving 8 bases between. The CDR3 sequence is 14 residues long. The CDR3, as DNA: TGTGCCAGCAGTTACTCGGCACAATACTATGGCTACACCTTC. Translating it yields CASSYSAQYYGYTF.

There are a few counts of this clone. J is TRBJ2-2 and V is TRBV30; 7 bases are a match to TRBD2. CDR3 length: 14 residues. Germline V lookup: CDR1 GTSNPN, CDR2 SVGIG (reference sequence). V lost 5 bases, J lost 6 bases, and 9 bases stayed unmatched. CDR3 nucleotide sequence: TGTGCCTGGGGAGGGAGGGCTAGCGCCGGGGAGCTGTTTTTT. This translates into CAWGGRASAGELFF.

The CDR3 region is CASSQILAKNIQYF. As DNA, the CDR3 is TGTGCCAGCAGCCAGATCCTAGCCAAAAACATTCAGTACTTC. The chain carries TRBV7-9 and TRBJ2-4; D call uncertain. The ends were cut back, 5 bases at V and 0 bases at J, with 8 bases in the middle. This CDR3 spans 14 amino acids. CDR1 SEHNR and CDR2 FQNEAQ come from the germline V gene (reference sequence).

The chain employs TRBV2 and TRBJ2-7, with a tentative D call TRBD1 (5 bases). V lost 1 base and J 6 bases, leaving 16 bases between the germline ends. CDR1 and CDR2 (germline): SNHLY, FYNNEI. This CDR3 has 15 amino acids. The CDR3 reads CASSEGSGKIGEQYF. For the CDR3, the DNA is TGTGCCAGCAGTGAAGGATCAGGGAAAATAGGCGAGCAGTACTTC.

The rearrangement links TRBV27 to TRBJ2-6; D is possibly TRBD2 (6 bases). The CDR3 spans 20 residues. In germline, CDR1 is MNHEY, CDR2 SMNVEV (reference sequence). Trimming removed 8 bases from V and 1 base from J, with 27 bases in between. This chain's CDR3 is CASQLSRDSSWWSGANVLTF. Written as DNA, the CDR3 is TGTGCCAGCCAGCTAAGCCGGGACTCTTCGTGGTGGTCTGGGGCCAACGTCCTGACTTTC. Filled out from reference TRBV27 and TRBJ2-6, the complete variable domain reads EAQVTQNPRYLITVTGKKLTVTCSQNMNHEYMSWYRQDPGLGLRQIYYSMNVEVTDKGDVPEGYKVSRKEKRNFPLILESPSPNQTSLYFCASQLSRDSSWWSGANVLTFGAGSRLTVL.

This clone was seen a single time. The genes are TRBV5-1 and TRBJ1-2; perhaps TRBD1 as D (6 bases). V lost 0 bases and J 5 bases, leaving 14 bases between the germline ends. The CDR3 contains 15 residues. Germline lookup yields CDR1 SGHRS and CDR2 YFSETQ. As DNA, the CDR3 is TGCGCCAGCAGCTTGGGAGGACAGACATGGTATGGCTACACCTTC. This gives the protein CASSLGGQTWYGYTF.

The gene calls are TRBV19 and TRBJ2-7; tentatively, D is TRBD2 (6 bases). Germline V gives CDR1 LNHDA, CDR2 SQIVND (reference sequence). The CDR3 is 14 residues long. Trimming shortened V by 5 bases and J by 4 bases, and 15 bases separated the two germline ends. CDR3 protein: CASSVQAGIYEQYF. CDR3 coding DNA: TGTGCCAGTAGTGTGCAGGCGGGAATATACGAGCAGTACTTC. Using reference TRBV19 and TRBJ2-7 for the parts outside the CDR3, the full variable domain is DGGITQSPKYLFRKEGQNVTLSCEQNLNHDAMYWYRQDPGQGLRLIYYSQIVNDFQKGDIAEGYSVSREKKESFPLTVTSAQKNPTAFYLCASSVQAGIYEQYFGPGTRLTVT.

This chain links TRBV2 with TRBJ2-7; TRBD2 matches 8 bases. Germline CDR1 is SNHLY and CDR2 is FYNNEI. The CDR3 length is 15 residues. Germline trimming cut 7 bases from V and 7 bases from J; bases unmatched to any gene: 15. CDR3 sequence (DNA): TGTGCCAGCATAGGGCCTAGCGGGCCCGCGGGGGAGCAGTACTTC. Amino acid sequence: CASIGPSGPAGEQYF. The complete variable domain, with remaining parts taken from reference TRBV2 and TRBJ2-7, reads EPEVTQTPSHQVTQMGQEVILRCVPISNHLYFYWYRQILGQKVEFLVSFYNNEISEKSEIFDDQFSVERPDGSNFTLKIRSTKLEDSAMYFCASIGPSGPAGEQYFGPGTRLTVT.

The rearrangement uses TRBV18 and TRBJ1-6, with 7 bases aligning to TRBD1. After removal of 3 bases from V and 6 bases from J, the junction contained 8 bases not matched to a gene. The CDR3 has 16 residues. CDR1 and CDR2 from the germline V gene are KGHSH and LQKENI. The CDR3 region is CASSPSAQGVNSPLHF. The CDR3 nucleotides read TGTGCCAGCTCACCCTCAGCCCAGGGGGTTAATTCACCCCTCCACTTT.

A single count supports this clone. The chain recombines TRBV28 with TRBJ1-2; 7 nucleotides agree with TRBD1. Germline V gene lookup returns CDR1 MDHEN and CDR2 SYDVKM. V shed 6 bases, J shed 0 bases, and the junction held 13 bases outside the gene matches. This CDR3 region has 17 residues. CDR3 nucleotides: TGTGCCAGCAGCCCTAACAGGGGACCCTTCTCTAACTATGGCTACACCTTC. Protein sequence: CASSPNRGPFSNYGYTF.

The V and J genes are TRBV28 and TRBJ1-3, with D perhaps TRBD1 (5 bases). Germline values: CDR1 MDHEN, CDR2 SYDVKM. The CDR3 length is 13 residues. V shed 2 bases and J shed 6 bases, with 8 bases lying between them. CDR3: CASSLGAENTIYF. The CDR3, as DNA: TGTGCCAGCAGTTTAGGGGCAGAAAACACCATATATTTT.

The chain recombines TRBV7-2 with TRBJ2-5; TRBD2 is a possible D gene (5 bases). V was clipped by 3 bases and J by 2 bases, with 7 bases between them. The CDR3 runs 13 residues. CDR1 SGHTA and CDR2 FQGNSA come from the germline V gene. The chain's CDR3 is CASSLGVQETQYF. The CDR3 DNA sequence: TGTGCCAGCAGCTTGGGAGTTCAAGAGACCCAGTACTTC.

Details on this clone: The same CDR3 arises from other DNA sequences in this sample as well. This chain links TRBV5-1 with TRBJ2-5; 9 bases are shared with TRBD1. Germline V CDR1 and CDR2: SGHRS, YFSETQ. The CDR3 is 15 residues long. V trimming: 0 bases; J trimming: 4 bases; junction bases outside the gene matches: 4. The CDR3 sequence is CASSLGQGVGETQYF. The CDR3 DNA follows: TGCGCCAGCAGCTTGGGACAGGGGGTTGGAGAGACCCAGTACTTC.

J is TRBJ2-1 and V is TRBV3-1 (or the pseudogene TRBV3-2); no firm D call. CDR1 LGHDT and CDR2 YNNKEL come from the germline V gene (reference sequence). V gave up 3 bases and J gave up 6 bases, with 9 bases separating them. The CDR3 is made up of 13 amino acids. CDR3 coding DNA: TGTGCCAGCAGCCAGATAGGAGCCAATGAGCAGTTCTTC. This gives the protein CASSQIGANEQFF.

The genes are TRBV7-2 and TRBJ1-5, with TRBD1 matching 9 bases. V shed 5 bases and J 2 bases; nucleotides not matched to a gene: 4. CDR3 length equals 15 residues. Germline V CDR1 and CDR2: SGHTA, FQGNSA. The CDR3 loop reads CASSDRQGGNQPQHF. The CDR3 bases are TGTGCCAGCAGCGATCGACAGGGGGGCAATCAGCCCCAGCATTTT.

J is TRBJ2-5 and V is TRBV10-2; D is unclear. With 5 bases removed from V and 1 base from J, the gap between germline ends came to 5 bases. This CDR3 contains 12 residues. Germline V gives CDR1 WSHSY, CDR2 SAAADI. CDR3 region: CASSNSQETQYF. The CDR3 coding sequence is TGCGCCAGCAGTAACTCCCAAGAGACCCAGTACTTC.

The chain recombines TRBV15 with TRBJ1-1, with 8 positions matching TRBD1. Trimming cost V 2 bases and J 4 bases; bases outside gene matches: 6. Germline V gene sequence: CDR1 LNHNV, CDR2 YYDKDF (reference sequence). This CDR3 contains 15 residues. CDR3 loop: CATSRRTGPGTEAFF. CDR3 nucleotides: TGTGCCACCAGCAGAAGGACAGGGCCGGGCACTGAAGCTTTCTTT.

This sequence joins TRBV4-2 and TRBJ1-5, with a weak D call TRBD1 (5 bases). This CDR3 is 16 amino acids long. V was shortened by 0 bases and J by 4 bases, with 13 bases between the two germline ends. Germline V gives CDR1 LGHNA, CDR2 YNFKEQ. CDR3 protein: CASSQDPQGGNQPQHF. CDR3 DNA sequence: TGTGCCAGCAGCCAAGACCCGCAGGGAGGTAATCAGCCCCAGCATTTT.

This CDR3 is CASSSAGISSYNEQFF. The CDR3 region has the DNA TGTGCCAGCAGTTCAGCGGGGATTAGCTCCTACAATGAGCAGTTCTTC. The rearrangement joins TRBV28 to TRBJ2-1; 7 bases fit TRBD2. After removal of 4 bases from V and 0 bases from J, the junction contained 6 bases not matched to a gene. The CDR3 totals 16 residues. Germline CDR1 MDHEN, CDR2 SYDVKM.

J is TRBJ2-7 and V is TRBV7-2, with 13 bases lining up with TRBD2. Germline V gives CDR1 SGHTA, CDR2 FQGNSA. J lost 0 bases, V lost 4 bases, and 12 bases had no gene match. The CDR3 is 19 residues long. Here the CDR3 reads CASSSTPGLAGFSSYEQYF. The DNA of the CDR3 is TGTGCCAGCAGCTCAACCCCGGGACTAGCGGGGTTTAGCTCCTACGAGCAGTACTTC.

The V gene is TRBV2, the J gene TRBJ1-4, with TRBD1 matching 8 bases. This CDR3 is built from 15 residues. From germline, CDR1 is SNHLY and CDR2 FYNNEI. V lost 5 bases, J lost 4 bases, and 6 bases stayed unmatched. CDR3 loop: CASSRQGSGNEKLFF. The CDR3 region has the DNA TGTGCCAGCAGTAGACAGGGGTCGGGTAATGAAAAACTGTTTTTT. The full variable domain, completed using reference TRBV2 and TRBJ1-4, is EPEVTQTPSHQVTQMGQEVILRCVPISNHLYFYWYRQILGQKVEFLVSFYNNEISEKSEIFDDQFSVERPDGSNFTLKIRSTKLEDSAMYFCASSRQGSGNEKLFFGSGTQLSVL.

The chain employs TRBV21-1 and TRBJ2-1; the D call of TRBD2 is as the table states it, not checked on the DNA. TRBV21-1 is described as a pseudogene. The CDR3 is 17 amino acids. The DNA for the CDR3 is TGTGCCAGCAGCAAAGAGGTTATCAGGACTACCAACAATGAGCAGTTCTTC. Protein: CASSKEVIRTTNNEQFF.

This chain uses TRBV7-9 with TRBJ2-7, with TRBD2 as a possible D gene (6 bases). V lost 4 bases to trimming and J lost 13 bases, with 23 bases between them. CDR1 and CDR2 (germline): SEHNR, FQNEAQ (reference sequence). CDR3 length equals 14 residues. The CDR3 bases are TGTGCCAGCAGCTCCCGTCGGGAGTCAGAGCCCAGCTACTTC. It is translated as CASSSRRESEPSYF.

The chain is built from TRBV24-1 and TRBJ2-2; D is perhaps TRBD2 (6 bases). Germline CDR1 is KGHDR and CDR2 is SFDVKD. V was pared by 7 bases and J by 4 bases, with 12 bases between. The CDR3 spans 14 residues. The CDR3 coding sequence is TGTGCCACCAGCCGGGACTCTGCCACCGGGGAGCTGTTTTTT. This codes for CATSRDSATGELFF.

This clone was observed a single time. This chain uses TRBV7-2 with TRBJ1-2; D might be TRBD1 (6 bases). The V end was cut by 4 bases, the J end by 5 bases, with 8 bases between. This CDR3 spans 12 amino acids. Germline-derived CDR1 and CDR2 are SGHTA and FQGNSA. CDR3 nucleotides: TGTGCCAGCAGCTCGGACAGATATGGCTACACCTTC. It is translated as CASSSDRYGYTF. The full variable domain, its missing parts supplied by reference TRBV7-2 and TRBJ1-2, is GAGVSQSPSNKVTEKGKDVELRCDPISGHTALYWYRQSLGQGLEFLIYFQGNSAPDKSGLPSDRFSAERTGGSVSTLTIQRTQQEDSAVYLCASSSDRYGYTFGSGTRLTVV.

The chain combines TRBV2 with TRBJ2-7; 13 bases fit TRBD2. V lost 5 bases, J lost 0 bases, and 7 bases stayed unmatched. The length of the CDR3 is 17 residues. Germline V gives CDR1 SNHLY, CDR2 FYNNEI. The CDR3 is CASSWTSGGLPSYEQYF. The DNA of the CDR3 is TGTGCCAGCAGTTGGACTAGCGGGGGACTCCCCTCCTACGAGCAGTACTTC.